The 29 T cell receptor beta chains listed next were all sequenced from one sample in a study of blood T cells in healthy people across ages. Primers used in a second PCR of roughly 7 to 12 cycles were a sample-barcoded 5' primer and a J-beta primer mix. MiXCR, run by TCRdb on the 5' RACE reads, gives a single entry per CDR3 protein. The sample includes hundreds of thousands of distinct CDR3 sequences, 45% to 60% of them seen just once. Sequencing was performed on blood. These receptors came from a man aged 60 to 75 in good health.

The CDR3 sequence: CASSPPVLTYEQYF. Written as DNA, the CDR3 is TGTGCCAGCAGTCCGCCCGTTCTTACCTACGAGCAGTACTTC. This chain connects TRBV28 to TRBJ2-7; D not certain. The CDR3 covers 14 residues. V was clipped by 5 bases and J by 2 bases, with 13 bases between them. Germline V gene sequence: CDR1 MDHEN, CDR2 SYDVKM.

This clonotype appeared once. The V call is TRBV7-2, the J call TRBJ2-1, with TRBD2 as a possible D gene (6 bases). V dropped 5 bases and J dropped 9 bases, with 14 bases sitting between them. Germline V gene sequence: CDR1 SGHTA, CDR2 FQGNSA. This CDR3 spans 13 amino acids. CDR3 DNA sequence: TGTGCCAGCAGCAATACTCACGGGGGTGAGCAGTTCTTC. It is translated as CASSNTHGGEQFF.

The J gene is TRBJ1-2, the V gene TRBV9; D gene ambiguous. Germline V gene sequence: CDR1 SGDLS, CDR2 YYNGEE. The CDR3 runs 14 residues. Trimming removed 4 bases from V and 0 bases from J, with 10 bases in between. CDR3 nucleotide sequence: TGTGCCAGCAGCCCCGCAGGTACTAACTATGGCTACACCTTC. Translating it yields CASSPAGTNYGYTF.

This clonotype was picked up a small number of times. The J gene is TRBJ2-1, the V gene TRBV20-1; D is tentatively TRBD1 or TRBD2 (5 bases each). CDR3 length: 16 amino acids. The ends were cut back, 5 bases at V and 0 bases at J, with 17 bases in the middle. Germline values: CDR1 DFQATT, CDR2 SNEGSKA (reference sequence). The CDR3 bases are TGCAGTGCTCCAAACCGGGACGCCCGCTCCTACAATGAGCAGTTCTTC. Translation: CSAPNRDARSYNEQFF.

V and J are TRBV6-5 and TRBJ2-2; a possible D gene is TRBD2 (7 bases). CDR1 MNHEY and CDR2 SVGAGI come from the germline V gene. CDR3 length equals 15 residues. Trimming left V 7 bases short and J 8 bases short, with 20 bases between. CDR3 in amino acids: CASKAGAGVSGELFF. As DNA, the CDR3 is TGTGCCAGCAAGGCGGGGGCCGGAGTGTCGGGGGAGCTGTTTTTT.

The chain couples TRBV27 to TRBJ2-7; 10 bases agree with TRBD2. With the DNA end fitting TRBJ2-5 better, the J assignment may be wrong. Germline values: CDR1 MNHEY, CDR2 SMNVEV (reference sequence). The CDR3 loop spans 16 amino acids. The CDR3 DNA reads TGTGCCAGCAGTTTAGTTGCTAGCGGGAGTTCAGAGACCCAGTACTTC. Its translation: CASSLVASGSSETQYF.

For the CDR3, the DNA is TGTGCCAGCAGCACCTTAGGACTATCCTCCTACGAGCAGTACTTC. It translates to CASSTLGLSSYEQYF. This chain joins TRBV28 and TRBJ2-7; D possibly corresponds to TRBD2 (6 bases). In germline, CDR1 is MDHEN, CDR2 SYDVKM. The CDR3 spans 15 residues. Trimming stripped 6 bases from V and 0 bases from J, with 15 bases between. The full variable domain, rest sourced from reference TRBV28 and TRBJ2-7, is DVKVTQSSRYLVKRTGEKVFLECVQDMDHENMFWYRQDPGLGLRLIYFSYDVKMKEKGDIPEGYSVSREKKERFSLILESASTNQTSMYLCASSTLGLSSYEQYFGPGTRLTVT.

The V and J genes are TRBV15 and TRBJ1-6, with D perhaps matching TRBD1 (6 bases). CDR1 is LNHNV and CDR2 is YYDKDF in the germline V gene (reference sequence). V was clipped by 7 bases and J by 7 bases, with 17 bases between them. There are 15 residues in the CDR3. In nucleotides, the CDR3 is TGTGCCACCAACTGGGACAATCGGATGAATTCACCCCTCCACTTT. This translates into CATNWDNRMNSPLHF.

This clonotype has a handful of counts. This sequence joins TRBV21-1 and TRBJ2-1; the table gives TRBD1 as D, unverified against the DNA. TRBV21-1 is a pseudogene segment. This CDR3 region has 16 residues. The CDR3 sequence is CASSKGVRDTNNEQFF. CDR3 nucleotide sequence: TGTGCCAGCAGCAAAGGGGTAAGGGACACCAACAATGAGCAGTTCTTC.

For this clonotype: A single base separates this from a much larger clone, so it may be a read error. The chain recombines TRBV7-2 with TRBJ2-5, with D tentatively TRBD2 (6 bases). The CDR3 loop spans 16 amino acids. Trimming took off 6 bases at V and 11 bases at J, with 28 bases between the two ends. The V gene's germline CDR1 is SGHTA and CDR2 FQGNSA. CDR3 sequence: CASRPRLTGDLNEQYF. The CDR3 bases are TGTGCCAGCAGACCCAGACTAACGGGAGATCTAAATGAGCAGTACTTC.

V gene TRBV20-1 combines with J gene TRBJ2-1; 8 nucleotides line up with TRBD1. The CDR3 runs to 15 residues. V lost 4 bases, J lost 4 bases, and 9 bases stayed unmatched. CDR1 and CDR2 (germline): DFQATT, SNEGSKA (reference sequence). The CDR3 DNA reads TGCAGTGCTAAGAAGAGGGGACAGGATTACAATGAGCAGTTCTTC. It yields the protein CSAKKRGQDYNEQFF.

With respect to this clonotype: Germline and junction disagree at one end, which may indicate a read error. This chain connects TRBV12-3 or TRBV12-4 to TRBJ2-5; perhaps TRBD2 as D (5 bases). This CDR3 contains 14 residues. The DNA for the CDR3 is TGTGCCAGCAGTGTAGCCCGGGAACAAGAGACCCAGTACTTC. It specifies CASSVAREQETQYF.

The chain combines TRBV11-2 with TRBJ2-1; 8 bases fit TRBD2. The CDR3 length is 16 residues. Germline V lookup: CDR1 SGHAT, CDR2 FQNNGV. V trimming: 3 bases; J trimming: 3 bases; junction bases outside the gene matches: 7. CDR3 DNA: TGTGCCAGCAGCTTCACGGCGGGAGGTCGCTACAATGAGCAGTTCTTC. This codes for CASSFTAGGRYNEQFF.

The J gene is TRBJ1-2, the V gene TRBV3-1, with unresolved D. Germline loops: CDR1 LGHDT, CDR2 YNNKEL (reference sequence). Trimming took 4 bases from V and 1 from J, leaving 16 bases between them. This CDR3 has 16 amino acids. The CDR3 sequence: CASSRGRVSDNYGYTF. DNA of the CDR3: TGTGCCAGCAGCCGGGGTAGGGTGTCTGATAACTATGGCTACACCTTC.

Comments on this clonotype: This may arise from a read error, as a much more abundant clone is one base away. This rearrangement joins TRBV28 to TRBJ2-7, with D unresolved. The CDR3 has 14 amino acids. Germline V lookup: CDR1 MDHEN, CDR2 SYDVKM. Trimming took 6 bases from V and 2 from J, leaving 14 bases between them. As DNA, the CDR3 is TGTGCCAGCAGGGTCGGAGAGCCCACCTACGAGCAGTACTTC. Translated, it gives CASRVGEPTYEQYF.

The CDR3 loop is CAISGAGGRLNEQFF. The CDR3 DNA sequence: TGTGCCATCAGTGGGGCGGGGGGGCGTCTTAATGAGCAGTTCTTC. The chain recombines TRBV10-3 with TRBJ2-1; 9 bases are shared with TRBD2. The CDR3 has 15 amino acids. Germline CDR1 and CDR2: ENHRY and SYGVKD. With V trimmed by 4 bases and J by 7 bases, 8 bases remained unmatched.

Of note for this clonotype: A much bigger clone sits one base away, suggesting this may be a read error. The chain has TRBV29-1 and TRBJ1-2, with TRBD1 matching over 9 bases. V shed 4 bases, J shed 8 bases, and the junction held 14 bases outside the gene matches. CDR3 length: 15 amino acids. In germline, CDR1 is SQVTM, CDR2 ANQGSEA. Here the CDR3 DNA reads TGCAGCGTTGCCCACCCGGGACAGGGCCGCGGGGGCTACACCTTC. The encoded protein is CSVAHPGQGRGGYTF.

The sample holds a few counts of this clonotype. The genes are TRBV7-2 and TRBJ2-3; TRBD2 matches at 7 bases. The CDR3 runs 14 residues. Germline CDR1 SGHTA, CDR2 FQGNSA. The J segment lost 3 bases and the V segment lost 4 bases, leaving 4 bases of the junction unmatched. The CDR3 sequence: CASSSGLVTDTQYF. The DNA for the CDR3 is TGTGCCAGCAGCTCCGGACTAGTAACAGATACGCAGTATTTT.

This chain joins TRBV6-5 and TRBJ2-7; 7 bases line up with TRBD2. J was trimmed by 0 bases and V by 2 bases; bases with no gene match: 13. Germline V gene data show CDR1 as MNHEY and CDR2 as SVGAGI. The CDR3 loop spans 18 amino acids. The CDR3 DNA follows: TGTGCCAGCAGTTACCCCCTGGCTAGCGGAGCTGTCTCCTACGAGCAGTACTTC. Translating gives CASSYPLASGAVSYEQYF.

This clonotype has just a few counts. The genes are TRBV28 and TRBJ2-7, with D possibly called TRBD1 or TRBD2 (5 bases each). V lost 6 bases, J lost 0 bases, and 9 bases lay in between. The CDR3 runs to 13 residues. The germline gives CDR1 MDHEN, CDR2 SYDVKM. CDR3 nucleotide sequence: TGTGCCAGCAGGGGGACCCCCTCCTACGAGCAGTACTTC. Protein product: CASRGTPSYEQYF.

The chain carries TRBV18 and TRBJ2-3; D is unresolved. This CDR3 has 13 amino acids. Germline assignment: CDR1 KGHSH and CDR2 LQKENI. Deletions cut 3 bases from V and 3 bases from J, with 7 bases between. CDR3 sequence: CASSPVGTDTQYF. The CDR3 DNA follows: TGTGCCAGCTCACCGGTAGGGACAGATACGCAGTATTTT.

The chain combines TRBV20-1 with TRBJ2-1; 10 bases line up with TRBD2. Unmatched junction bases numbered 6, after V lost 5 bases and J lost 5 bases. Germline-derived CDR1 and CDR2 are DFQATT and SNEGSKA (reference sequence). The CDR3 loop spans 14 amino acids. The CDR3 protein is CSALAGVGNNEQFF. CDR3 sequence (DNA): TGCAGTGCTCTAGCGGGAGTTGGGAACAATGAGCAGTTCTTC.

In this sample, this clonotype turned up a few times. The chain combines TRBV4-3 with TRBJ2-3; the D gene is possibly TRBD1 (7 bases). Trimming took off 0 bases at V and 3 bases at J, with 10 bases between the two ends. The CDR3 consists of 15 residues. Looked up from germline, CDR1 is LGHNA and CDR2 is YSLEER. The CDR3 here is CASSQDPGGTDTQYF. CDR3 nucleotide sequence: TGCGCCAGCAGCCAAGATCCAGGGGGGACAGATACGCAGTATTTT.

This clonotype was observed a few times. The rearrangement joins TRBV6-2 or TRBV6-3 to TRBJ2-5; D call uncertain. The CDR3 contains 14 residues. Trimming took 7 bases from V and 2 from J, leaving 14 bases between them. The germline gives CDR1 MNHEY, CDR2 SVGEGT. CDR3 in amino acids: CASTDPTIQETQYF. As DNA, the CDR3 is TGTGCCAGCACAGACCCAACAATACAAGAGACCCAGTACTTC.

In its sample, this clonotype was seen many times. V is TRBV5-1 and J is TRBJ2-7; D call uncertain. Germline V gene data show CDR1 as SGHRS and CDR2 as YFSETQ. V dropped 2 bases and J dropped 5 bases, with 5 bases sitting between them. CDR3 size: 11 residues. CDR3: CASSFSNEQYF. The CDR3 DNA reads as TGCGCCAGCAGCTTCAGTAACGAGCAGTACTTC.

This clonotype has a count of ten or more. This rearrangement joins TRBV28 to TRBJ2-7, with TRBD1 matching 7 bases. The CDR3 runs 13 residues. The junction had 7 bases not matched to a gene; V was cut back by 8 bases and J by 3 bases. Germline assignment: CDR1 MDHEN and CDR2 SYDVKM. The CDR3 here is CASDGTANYEQYF. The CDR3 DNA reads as TGTGCCAGCGACGGGACAGCTAACTACGAGCAGTACTTC.

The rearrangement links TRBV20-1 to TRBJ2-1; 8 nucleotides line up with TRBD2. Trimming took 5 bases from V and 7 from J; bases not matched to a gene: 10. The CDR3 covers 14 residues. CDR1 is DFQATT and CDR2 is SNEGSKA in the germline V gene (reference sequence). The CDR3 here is CSAPPGGLGNEQFF. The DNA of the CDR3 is TGCAGTGCTCCCCCGGGGGGGCTGGGGAATGAGCAGTTCTTC.

The CDR3 loop is CASSSGTGVVYEQYF. CDR3 in DNA: TGTGCCAGCAGCTCCGGGACAGGTGTTGTCTACGAGCAGTACTTC. The V call is TRBV7-2, the J call TRBJ2-7, with TRBD1 matching over 8 bases. CDR1 SGHTA and CDR2 FQGNSA come from the germline V gene. The CDR3 is 15 amino acids. After removal of 4 bases from V and 3 bases from J, the junction contained 8 bases not matched to a gene. The full variable domain, in which reference TRBV7-2 and TRBJ2-7 provide the parts outside the CDR3, is GAGVSQSPSNKVTEKGKDVELRCDPISGHTALYWYRQSLGQGLEFLIYFQGNSAPDKSGLPSDRFSAERTGGSVSTLTIQRTQQEDSAVYLCASSSGTGVVYEQYFGPGTRLTVT.

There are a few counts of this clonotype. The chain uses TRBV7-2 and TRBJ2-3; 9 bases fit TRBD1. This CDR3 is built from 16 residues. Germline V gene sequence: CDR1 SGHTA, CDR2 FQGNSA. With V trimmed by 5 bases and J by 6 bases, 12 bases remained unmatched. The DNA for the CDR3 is TGTGCCAGCAGCATCAAGTGGACAGGGGTTACGGATACGCAGTATTTT. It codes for CASSIKWTGVTDTQYF.